This entry describes one T cell receptor beta chain. What it binds is not known. This sample was included in a study of T cell clones after liver transplantation. Some clones are missing from TCRdb's copy, which holds only in-frame ones; the method was immunoSEQ multiplex PCR. The sample comprises under 130,000 clones, about 86% of which are singletons, and approximately 3% rests with the top ten. Germline V CDR1 and CDR2: MNHEY, SMNVEV (reference sequence). This CDR3 is 20 amino acids long. V dropped 5 bases and J dropped 5 bases, with 28 bases sitting between them. The study's findings and limits: Low donor cell numbers restricted donor-reactive repertoire measurement in two subjects.

The material sequenced was CD4+ T cells from blood, taken around 44 months after liver transplant. The chain couples TRBV27 to TRBJ1-6; D possibly corresponds to TRBD1 (6 bases). The clonotype comes from a human patient who received a liver transplant. Some T cells may be the graft donor's. CDR3 region: CASSPAQTGYGRRNNSPLHF. CDR3 DNA sequence: TGTGCCAGCAGTCCTGCCCAGACAGGTTATGGCCGAAGGAATAATTCACCCCTCCACTTT.